This section outlines one TCR beta chain sequence together with its context. Its antigen remains unidentified. This specimen belongs to a study of blood T cells in healthy people across ages. The germline gives CDR1 SGHTA, CDR2 FQGTGA. The CDR3 sequence is 15 residues long. Trimming removed 3 bases at V and 2 bases at J, with 12 bases between. Sample-barcoded 5' priming and a J-beta primer mix drove a second PCR of roughly 6 to 12 cycles. In TCRdb, the 5' RACE reads were re-called with MiXCR into one record per CDR3 protein. The sample yields 1.5 million to 2 million distinct CDR3 sequences, roughly 28% seen once. Overall study findings and caveats: It was the long-lived donors that had more naive CD4+ cells and higher diversity than aged donors. The study regarded diversity estimates from one million T cells as underestimates. As naive T cell percentage varied, TCR beta diversity correlated strongly with it.

Staff drew 8 to 10 milliliters of peripheral blood from each donor. The TCR sequence derives from a woman aged 25 to 39 in good health. The genes are TRBV7-3 and TRBJ2-3; D is perhaps TRBD2 (6 bases). The sample taken for sequencing was blood. The CDR3 sequence: CASSFGGLLTDTQYF. The CDR3 nucleotides are TGTGCCAGCAGCTTCGGGGGACTCCTCACAGATACGCAGTATTTT.